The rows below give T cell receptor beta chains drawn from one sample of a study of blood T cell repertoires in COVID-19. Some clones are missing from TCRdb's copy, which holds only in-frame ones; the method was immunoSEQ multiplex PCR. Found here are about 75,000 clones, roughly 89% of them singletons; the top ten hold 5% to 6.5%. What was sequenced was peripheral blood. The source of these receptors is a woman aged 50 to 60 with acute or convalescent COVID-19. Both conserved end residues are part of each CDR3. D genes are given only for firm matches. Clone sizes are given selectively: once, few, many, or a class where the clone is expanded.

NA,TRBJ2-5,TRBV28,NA,CASSSTPRQGPETQYF,TGTGCCAGCAGTTCCACCCCCCGTCAGGGGCCGGAGACCCAGTACTTC
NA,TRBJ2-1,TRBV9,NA,CASSAPRGNEQFF,TGTGCCAGCAGCGCCCCCCGCGGAAATGAGCAGTTCTTC
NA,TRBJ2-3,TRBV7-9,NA,CASSLGGGVADTQYF,TGTGCCAGCAGCTTAGGGGGCGGTGTCGCAGATACGCAGTATTTT
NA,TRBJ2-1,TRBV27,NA,CASSLSGATSNEQFF,TGTGCCAGCAGTTTATCAGGGGCCACTTCCAATGAGCAGTTCTTC
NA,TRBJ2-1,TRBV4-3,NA,CASSQEQNSYNEQFF,TGCGCCAGCAGCCAAGAACAGAACTCCTACAATGAGCAGTTCTTC
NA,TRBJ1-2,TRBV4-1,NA,CASSQDDGAVGYGYTF,TGCGCCAGCAGCCAAGATGATGGGGCGGTCGGTTATGGCTACACCTTC
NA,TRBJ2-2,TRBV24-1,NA,CATSKGFDTGELFF,TGTGCCACCAGTAAGGGGTTTGACACCGGGGAGCTGTTTTTT
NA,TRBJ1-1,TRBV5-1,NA,CASSLGGGGVNTEAFF,TGCGCCAGCAGCTTGGGTGGAGGAGGGGTGAACACTGAAGCTTTCTTT
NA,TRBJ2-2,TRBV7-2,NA,CASSPKGRGLTGELFF,TGTGCCAGCAGCCCCAAGGGTAGGGGACTCACCGGGGAGCTGTTTTTT
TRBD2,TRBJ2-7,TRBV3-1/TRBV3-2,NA,CASSPQGAGGPPGYEQYF,TGTGCCAGCAGCCCCCAGGGAGCGGGAGGGCCTCCCGGGTACGAGCAGTACTTC
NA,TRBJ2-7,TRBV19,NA,CASTLASGYEQYF,TGTGCCAGTACCCTAGCCTCGGGCTACGAGCAGTACTTC
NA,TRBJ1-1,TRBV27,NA,CASMRQALNTEAFF,TGTGCCAGCATGAGACAGGCTTTGAACACTGAAGCTTTCTTT
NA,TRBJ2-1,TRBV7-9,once,CASSGDVFSYNEQFF,TGTGCCAGCAGCGGAGACGTATTCTCCTACAATGAGCAGTTCTTC
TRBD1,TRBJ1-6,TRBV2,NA,CATNRDRGNSPLHF,TGTGCCACCAACCGGGACAGGGGTAATTCACCCCTCCACTTT
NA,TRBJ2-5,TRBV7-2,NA,CASSRSETQYF,TGTGCCAGCAGCCGGAGTGAGACCCAGTACTTC
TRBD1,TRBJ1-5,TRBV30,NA,CAWSRQGGNQPQHF,TGTGCCTGGAGTCGACAGGGCGGCAATCAGCCCCAGCATTTT
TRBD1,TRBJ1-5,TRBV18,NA,CASSPGTDDSNQPQHF,TGTGCCAGCTCACCAGGGACAGACGATAGCAATCAGCCCCAGCATTTT
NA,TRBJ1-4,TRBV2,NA,CASSDGRGGSEKLFF,TGTGCCAGCAGTGACGGTAGGGGGGGCAGTGAAAAACTGTTTTTT
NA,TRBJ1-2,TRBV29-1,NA,CSVGQEGANYGYTF,TGCAGCGTTGGACAGGAAGGGGCTAACTATGGCTACACCTTC
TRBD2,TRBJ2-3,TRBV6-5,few,CASSGLAGVTDTQYF,TGTGCCAGCAGCGGACTAGCGGGAGTGACTGATACGCAGTATTTT
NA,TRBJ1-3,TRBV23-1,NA,CASSQNLGQLSGNTIYF,TGCGCCAGCAGTCAAAATCTGGGACAACTCTCTGGAAACACCATATATTTT
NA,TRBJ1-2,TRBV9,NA,CASSVMGSNYGYTF,TGTGCCAGCAGCGTAATGGGGAGTAACTATGGCTACACCTTC
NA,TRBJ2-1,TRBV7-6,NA,CASSFPREQFF,TGTGCCAGCAGCTTTCCCCGGGAGCAGTTCTTC
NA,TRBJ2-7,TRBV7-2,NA,CASSYLAESYEQYF,TGTGCCAGCAGCTATTTAGCGGAGTCCTACGAGCAGTACTTC
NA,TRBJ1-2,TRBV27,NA,CASAPGGTYGYTF,TGTGCCAGCGCCCCGGGCGGGACCTATGGCTACACCTTC
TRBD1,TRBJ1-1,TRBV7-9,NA,CASSYLPGGREAGGTEAFF,TGTGCCAGCAGTTATTTGCCAGGGGGCAGAGAAGCGGGTGGCACTGAAGCTTTCTTT
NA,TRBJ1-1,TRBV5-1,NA,CASSRMGETEAFF,TGCGCCAGCAGCAGGATGGGAGAGACTGAAGCTTTCTTT
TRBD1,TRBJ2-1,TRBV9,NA,CASSVGGQAYNEQFF,TGTGCCAGCAGCGTAGGGGGACAGGCTTACAATGAGCAGTTCTTC
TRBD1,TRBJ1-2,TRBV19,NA,CASSIVGRGNYGYTF,TGTGCCAGTAGTATAGTTGGCAGGGGGAATTATGGCTACACCTTC
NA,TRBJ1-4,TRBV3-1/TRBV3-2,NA,CASSQGGGPLHKAGEKLFF,TGTGCCAGCAGCCAAGGGGGGGGGCCCCTTCACAAAGCAGGTGAAAAACTGTTTTTT
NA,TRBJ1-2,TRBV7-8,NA,CASSLGLGYTF,TGTGCCAGCAGCTTAGGGCTGGGCTACACCTTC
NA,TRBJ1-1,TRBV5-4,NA,CASSLGSGLSEAEAFF,TGTGCCAGCAGCCTGGGGAGCGGACTTTCGGAGGCTGAAGCTTTCTTT
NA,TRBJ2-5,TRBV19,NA,CASSGRTEETQYF,TGTGCCAGTAGTGGAAGGACAGAAGAGACCCAGTACTTC
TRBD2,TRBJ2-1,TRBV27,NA,CASSLGGAYNEQFF,TGTGCCAGCAGTTTGGGGGGGGCCTACAATGAGCAGTTCTTC
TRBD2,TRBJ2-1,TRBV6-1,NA,CASSVPGGNSYNEQFF,TGTGCCAGCAGTGTCCCGGGGGGGAACTCCTACAATGAGCAGTTCTTC
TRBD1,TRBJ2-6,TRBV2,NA,CASGTGQAGANVLTF,TGTGCCAGCGGAACTGGACAGGCTGGGGCCAACGTCCTGACTTTC
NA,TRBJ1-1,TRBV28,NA,CASSLGGIGTEAFF,TGTGCCAGCAGTTTAGGGGGGATTGGCACTGAAGCTTTCTTT
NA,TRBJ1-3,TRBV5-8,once,CASRDRGSGNTIYF,TGTGCCAGCAGAGATCGGGGTTCAGGAAACACCATATATTTT
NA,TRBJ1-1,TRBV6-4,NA,CASRKEGYTEAFF,TGTGCCAGCAGGAAGGAGGGGTACACTGAAGCTTTCTTT
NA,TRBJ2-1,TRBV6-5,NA,CASSYWRNNEQFF,TGTGCCAGCAGTTACTGGAGAAACAATGAGCAGTTCTTC
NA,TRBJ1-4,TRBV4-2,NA,CASSQGGQKNEKLFF,TGTGCCAGCAGCCAAGGGGGGCAAAAGAATGAAAAACTGTTTTTT
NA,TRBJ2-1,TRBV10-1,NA,CASNKKDSRYNEQFF,TGCGCCAGCAACAAAAAGGACAGTCGTTACAATGAGCAGTTCTTC
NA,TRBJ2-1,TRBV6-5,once,CASSPFGREQFF,TGTGCCAGCAGCCCCTTTGGGCGAGAGCAGTTCTTC
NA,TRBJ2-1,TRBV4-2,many,CASSQDQPRVMSYNEQFF,TGTGCCAGCAGCCAAGATCAGCCCAGGGTTATGTCCTACAATGAGCAGTTCTTC
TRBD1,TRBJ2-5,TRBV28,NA,CASSSSGTGGLKTQYF,TGTGCCAGCAGTTCCTCCGGGACAGGGGGCCTCAAGACCCAGTACTTC
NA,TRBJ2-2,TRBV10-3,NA,CAIRADATGELFF,TGTGCCATCAGAGCGGACGCGACCGGGGAGCTGTTTTTT
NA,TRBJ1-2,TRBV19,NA,CASSIDRAGYTF,TGTGCCAGTAGTATAGATCGAGCGGGCTACACCTTC
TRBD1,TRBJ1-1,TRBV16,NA,CASSPWTGNTEAFF,TGTGCCAGCAGCCCGTGGACAGGGAACACTGAAGCTTTCTTT
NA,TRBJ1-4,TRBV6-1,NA,CASSDRDRPNEKLFF,TGTGCCAGCAGTGATAGAGACAGGCCTAATGAAAAACTGTTTTTT
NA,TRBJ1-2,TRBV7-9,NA,CASSNPGSGYTF,TGTGCCAGCAGCAACCCCGGGTCTGGCTACACCTTC
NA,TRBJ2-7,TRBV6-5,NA,CASTASQGTYEQYF,TGTGCCAGCACCGCCTCACAGGGAACCTACGAGCAGTACTTC
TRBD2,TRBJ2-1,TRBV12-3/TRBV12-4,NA,CASSLSWGGEQFF,TGTGCCAGCAGTTTAAGTTGGGGGGGTGAGCAGTTCTTC